This note documents a single T cell receptor (beta chain) sequence. These data are taken from a study of blood T cell repertoires in COVID-19. The V gene's germline CDR1 is MNHNS and CDR2 SASEGT. This CDR3 is 17 amino acids long. V lost 1 base to trimming and J lost 0 bases, with 14 bases between them. Original methodology: Amplification of reference gene primers was used by the study to estimate nucleated cell counts. Profiled with immunoSEQ multiplex PCR; TCRdb holds only in-frame clones, not every one. V, J and clone size are taken as reported in that table, and D and trimming were inferred from the DNA itself. The table includes 120,000 to 150,000 clones, around 82% detected once.

V is TRBV6-1 and J is TRBJ2-3, with D perhaps TRBD2 (6 bases). This receptor was taken from a man aged 55 to 69 with acute or convalescent COVID-19. Sequencing was done on a sample of peripheral blood. The CDR3 is CASSEGVAAPSTDTQYF. The CDR3 nucleotides are TGTGCCAGCAGTGAAGGTGTAGCGGCTCCTAGCACAGATACGCAGTATTTT.